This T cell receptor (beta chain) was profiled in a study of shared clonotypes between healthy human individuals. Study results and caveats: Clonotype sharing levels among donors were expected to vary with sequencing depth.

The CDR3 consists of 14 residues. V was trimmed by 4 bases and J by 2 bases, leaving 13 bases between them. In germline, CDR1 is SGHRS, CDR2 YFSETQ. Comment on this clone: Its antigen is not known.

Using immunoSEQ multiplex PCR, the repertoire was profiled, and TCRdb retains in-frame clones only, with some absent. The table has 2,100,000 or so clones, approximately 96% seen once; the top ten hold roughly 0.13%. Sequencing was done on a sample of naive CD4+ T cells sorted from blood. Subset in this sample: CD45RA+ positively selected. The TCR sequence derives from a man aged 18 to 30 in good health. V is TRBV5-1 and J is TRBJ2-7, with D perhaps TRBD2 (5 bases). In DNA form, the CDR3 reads TGCGCCAGCAGCGAGGACTCATACCCCTACGAGCAGTACTTC. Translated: CASSEDSYPYEQYF.